This T cell receptor (beta chain) came from a study of shared clonotypes between healthy human individuals. This clone has only a few counts. The table came from immunoSEQ multiplex PCR; TCRdb's copy has only in-frame clones and leaves some out. The sample records about 460,000 clones, roughly three quarters being singletons. Unsorted samples relied on tens of millions of PBMCs, which served as the source of genomic DNA. The sample consisted of PBMCs. The source of this sequence is a woman aged 40-49 years in good health. Some clones in this sample may be carry-over from other donors' samples.

The chain's CDR3 is CASSDKPDLNAFF. CDR3 nucleotide sequence: TGTGCCAGCAGTGACAAACCCGACTTGAACGCTTTCTTT. The chain is built from TRBV25-1 and TRBJ1-1; D unresolved. Germline values: CDR1 MGHDK, CDR2 SYGVNS. The CDR3 has 13 amino acids. Trimming stripped 3 bases from V and 11 bases from J, with 16 bases between.